This record covers a single TCR beta chain. Its target is not known. Treatment here: roughly 20 received Ad26.COV2.S at low or high dose, single or two shots; a few received placebo; per-sample allocation not given. Sampling was performed 63 days after the first vaccine or placebo injection. SARS-CoV-2 spike from the Wuhan strain was encoded by the vaccine, an Ad26 vector. These data originate in a study of Ad26.COV2.S vaccination and SARS-CoV-2 variants. Whole-study context: Participants got Ad26.COV2.S intramuscularly, once or twice 56 days apart.

Here immunoSEQ multiplex PCR was the method, and the copy in TCRdb shows in-frame clones only, minus some. The sample shows 400,000 to 450,000 clones, around 92% of them seen only once. The study, taken as a whole, reports: Substantial post-vaccination breadth of spike-specific CD8+ and CD4+ T cell responses was reported. While placebo recipients had lower spike-specific TCR breadth, vaccine recipients had more.

Sequenced here: peripheral blood, sampled in a trial of Ad26.COV2.S vaccine versus placebo. The sequence came from a person aged 18 to 65 who received the Ad26.COV2.S COVID-19 vaccine or a placebo.

CDR3 sequence reads: CASSDEGGGNEQFF. In nucleotides, the CDR3 is TGTGCCAGCAGTGATGAGGGGGGCGGCAATGAGCAGTTCTTC. V is TRBV6-4 and J is TRBJ2-1; either TRBD1 or TRBD2 may supply D (6 bases each). The CDR3 sequence is 14 residues long. Germline assignment: CDR1 MRHNA and CDR2 SNTAGT. The ends were cut back, 3 bases at V and 6 bases at J, with 12 bases in the middle.